This entry lists 17 T cell receptor beta chains sequenced from one sample in a study of T cell responses to AZD1222 COVID-19 vaccine. Assay: immunoSEQ multiplex PCR; the TCRdb copy retains only in-frame clones and omits some. The profile shows some 150,000 clones, less than 90% of them singletons. The sample in question was peripheral blood, obtained after recovery from COVID-19. Receptors were obtained from an adult who had recovered from COVID-19.

The chain uses TRBV5-1 and TRBJ2-4; 10 nucleotides align to TRBD1. Germline assignment: CDR1 SGHRS and CDR2 YFSETQ. V lost 1 base to trimming and J lost 2 bases; unmatched junction nucleotides: 6. The CDR3 length is 17 residues. This chain's CDR3 is CASSLRGTGETKNIQYF. The CDR3 DNA sequence: TGCGCCAGCAGCTTGCGGGGGACAGGGGAAACCAAAAACATTCAGTACTTC. Drawing the rest from reference TRBV5-1 and TRBJ2-4, the complete variable domain is KAGVTQTPRYLIKTRGQQVTLSCSPISGHRSVSWYQQTPGQGLQFLFEYFSETQRNKGNFPGRFSGRQFSNSRSEMNVSTLELGDSALYLCASSLRGTGETKNIQYFGAGTRLSVL.

This clone was seen only a few times. The genes are TRBV28 and TRBJ2-7, with D possibly TRBD1 on 6 matching bases. CDR1 and CDR2 (germline): MDHEN, SYDVKM. The V gene lost 3 bases and the J gene lost 2 bases, with 11 bases spanning the gap. The CDR3 sequence is 14 residues long. The CDR3 DNA sequence: TGTGCCAGCAGTTTGTCTACAGGGCCCTACGAGCAGTACTTC. It yields the protein CASSLSTGPYEQYF.

The rearrangement links TRBV6-5 to TRBJ2-1; D may correspond to TRBD1 or TRBD2 (5 bases each). Trimming took off 0 bases at V and 4 bases at J, with 10 bases between the two ends. The CDR3 contains 15 residues. The germline V gene has CDR1 MNHEY and CDR2 SVGAGI. CDR3 protein: CASSYSGTGYNEQFF. CDR3 nucleotide sequence: TGTGCCAGCAGTTACTCCGGGACGGGGTACAATGAGCAGTTCTTC.

The chain has TRBV18 and TRBJ2-1, with D uncertain. The V gene's germline CDR1 is KGHSH and CDR2 LQKENI. The CDR3 covers 15 residues. V lost 2 bases, J lost 0 bases, and 8 bases lay in between. As DNA, the CDR3 is TGTGCCAGCTCACCAGCCATCGACTCCTACAATGAGCAGTTCTTC. It translates to CASSPAIDSYNEQFF. The full variable domain, rest sourced from reference TRBV18 and TRBJ2-1, is NAGVMQNPRHLVRRRGQEARLRCSPMKGHSHVYWYRQLPEEGLKFMVYLQKENIIDESGMPKERFSAEFPKEGPSILRIQQVVRGDSAAYFCASSPAIDSYNEQFFGPGTRLTVL.

This clone was recorded once. The V gene is TRBV12-5, the J gene TRBJ1-5; the D is unclear. The CDR3 consists of 21 residues. The germline CDR1 and CDR2 sequences are LGHNT and FRNRAP. With 0 bases removed from V and 0 bases from J, the gap between germline ends came to 24 bases. This CDR3 reads CASGLVLMGGREKNSNQPQHF. The DNA of the CDR3 is TGTGCTAGTGGTTTGGTACTGATGGGCGGGAGAGAGAAAAATAGCAATCAGCCCCAGCATTTT.

CDR3 in amino acids: CASSLQGRTEAFF. The CDR3 DNA sequence: TGTGCCAGCAGCTTGCAGGGGAGAACTGAAGCTTTCTTT. The rearrangement uses TRBV7-6 and TRBJ1-1; D might be TRBD1 (6 bases). CDR3 length: 13 amino acids. With 3 bases removed from V and 5 bases from J, the gap between germline ends came to 10 bases. The germline gives CDR1 SGHVS, CDR2 FNYEAQ.

The genes are TRBV4-1 and TRBJ1-1, with a tentative D call TRBD1 (5 bases). V shed 4 bases and J shed 6 bases, with 15 bases lying between them. The CDR3 is made up of 14 amino acids. Germline V gives CDR1 MGHRA, CDR2 YSYEKL. In DNA form, the CDR3 reads TGCGCCAGCAGCCGAGAGGGGTTGTTCGCTGAAGCTTTCTTT. Its translation: CASSREGLFAEAFF.

The chain combines TRBV28 with TRBJ1-1; perhaps TRBD1 as D (5 bases). The CDR3 is 14 residues long. V lost 6 bases, J lost 5 bases, and 16 bases lay in between. Looked up from germline, CDR1 is MDHEN and CDR2 is SYDVKM. This CDR3 is CASSLGTWGTEAFF. The CDR3 nucleotides read TGTGCCAGCAGCCTCGGGACCTGGGGGACTGAAGCTTTCTTT.

This clone was picked up one time. The chain combines TRBV6-6 with TRBJ1-5, with D uncertain. The CDR3 totals 13 residues. Deletions cut 4 bases from V and 3 bases from J, with 7 bases between. The germline V gene encodes CDR1 MNHNY and CDR2 SVGAGI (reference sequence). The CDR3 nucleotides read TGTGCCAGCAGTTGGGAGAACAATCAGCCCCAGCATTTT. It is translated as CASSWENNQPQHF.

As regards this clone: The sample contains more than one DNA sequence encoding this CDR3. The chain employs TRBV5-6 and TRBJ2-3; 8 nucleotides align to TRBD2. The CDR3 is 15 residues long. Germline assignment: CDR1 SGHDT and CDR2 YYEEEE. Trimming took 0 bases from V and 3 from J; bases not matched to a gene: 3. The CDR3 sequence: CASSLVAGGTDTQYF. The CDR3 DNA follows: TGTGCCAGCAGCTTGGTGGCGGGAGGTACAGATACGCAGTATTTT.

This chain joins TRBV5-1 and TRBJ2-7, with 9 bases that match TRBD2. The CDR3 has 15 amino acids. Germline trimming cut 6 bases from V and 1 base from J; bases unmatched to any gene: 8. Germline V CDR1 and CDR2: SGHRS, YFSETQ. The CDR3, as DNA: TGCGCCAGCAATCCCCTGGCGGGAGGGTCCTACGAGCAGTACTTC. This encodes CASNPLAGGSYEQYF.

The V gene is TRBV19, the J gene TRBJ1-5, with D uncertain. Germline V gives CDR1 LNHDA, CDR2 SQIVND (reference sequence). Trimming left V 2 bases short and J 0 bases short, with 5 bases between. The CDR3 covers 14 residues. CDR3 nucleotides: TGTGCCAGTAGTATAAGGGATAGCAATCAGCCCCAGCATTTT. Translation gives CASSIRDSNQPQHF.

The chain uses TRBV19 and TRBJ2-1, with 8 nucleotides matching TRBD1. V was pared by 6 bases and J by 5 bases, with 12 bases of the junction left unmatched. The CDR3 totals 16 residues. Germline lookup yields CDR1 LNHDA and CDR2 SQIVND (reference sequence). The CDR3 DNA reads TGTGCCAGTAGCCCGGGGGACAGGCGACTCGACAATGAGCAGTTCTTC. Protein product: CASSPGDRRLDNEQFF.

The chain recombines TRBV19 with TRBJ1-2; D is perhaps TRBD1 (6 bases). The CDR3 totals 16 residues. CDR1 LNHDA and CDR2 SQIVND come from the germline V gene (reference sequence). Trimming stripped 9 bases from V and 4 bases from J, with 24 bases between. In DNA form, the CDR3 reads TGTGCCAGGGTCCGGCCCAGACAGGACGTGAGCTATGGCTACACCTTC. It translates to CARVRPRQDVSYGYTF.

This chain links TRBV3-1 (or the pseudogene TRBV3-2) with TRBJ2-1, with a possible D match to TRBD1 (6 bases). The germline gives CDR1 LGHDT, CDR2 YNNKEL (reference sequence). V was cut by 2 bases and J by 6 bases, with 11 bases left in between. This CDR3 has 14 amino acids. CDR3 sequence (DNA): TGTGCCAGCAGCCAAACAGGGTTACCCAATGAGCAGTTCTTC. Translating it yields CASSQTGLPNEQFF.

V and J are TRBV4-1 and TRBJ2-7; a possible D gene is TRBD1 (6 bases). The germline V and J ends were trimmed by 5 bases and 1 base, with 15 bases remaining between them. The CDR3 sequence is 15 residues long. Germline V CDR1 and CDR2: MGHRA, YSYEKL. The CDR3 spells CASSSSGTRSYEQYF. Here the CDR3 DNA reads TGCGCCAGCAGCTCGTCCGGGACACGTTCCTACGAGCAGTACTTC.

The rearrangement links TRBV28 to TRBJ1-1; 7 bases match TRBD1. The V gene end was trimmed by 1 base and the J gene end by 7 bases; junction bases not matched to a gene: 9. The CDR3 is made up of 15 amino acids. The germline gives CDR1 MDHEN, CDR2 SYDVKM. CDR3 loop: CASSLFEGAMGEAFF. The CDR3 bases are TGTGCCAGCAGTTTATTTGAGGGGGCGATGGGTGAAGCTTTCTTT.